Included here is one T cell receptor beta chain sequence, with context. Authors' analysis steps: Amplification of reference gene primers was used by the study to estimate nucleated cell counts. Clones were read by immunoSEQ multiplex PCR, and TCRdb kept only the in-frame ones, dropping some. V and J calls plus clone size are reproduced from that table; the DNA served to infer D and trimming. The sample has about 150,000 clones, around 86% seen once. V trimming: 8 bases; J trimming: 6 bases; junction bases outside the gene matches: 8. CDR3 length: 15 residues. The germline CDR1 and CDR2 sequences are MDHEN and SYDVKM. This entry is derived from a study of blood T cell repertoires in COVID-19. Looking at the study overall: Sites in the United States, Italy and Spain provided acute and convalescent COVID-19 samples. Sources were T cells, B-cell-depleted T cells, or PBMCs; the material itself was cDNA or gDNA.

The receptor comes from a man between 70 and 80 years old with acute or convalescent COVID-19. The V call is TRBV28, the J call TRBJ2-5; 14 bases match TRBD2. The sample taken for sequencing was peripheral blood. In DNA form, the CDR3 reads TGTGCCAGCGTTCCGGGACTAGCGGGAGTAAAGACCCAGTACTTC. Its protein product is CASVPGLAGVKTQYF.